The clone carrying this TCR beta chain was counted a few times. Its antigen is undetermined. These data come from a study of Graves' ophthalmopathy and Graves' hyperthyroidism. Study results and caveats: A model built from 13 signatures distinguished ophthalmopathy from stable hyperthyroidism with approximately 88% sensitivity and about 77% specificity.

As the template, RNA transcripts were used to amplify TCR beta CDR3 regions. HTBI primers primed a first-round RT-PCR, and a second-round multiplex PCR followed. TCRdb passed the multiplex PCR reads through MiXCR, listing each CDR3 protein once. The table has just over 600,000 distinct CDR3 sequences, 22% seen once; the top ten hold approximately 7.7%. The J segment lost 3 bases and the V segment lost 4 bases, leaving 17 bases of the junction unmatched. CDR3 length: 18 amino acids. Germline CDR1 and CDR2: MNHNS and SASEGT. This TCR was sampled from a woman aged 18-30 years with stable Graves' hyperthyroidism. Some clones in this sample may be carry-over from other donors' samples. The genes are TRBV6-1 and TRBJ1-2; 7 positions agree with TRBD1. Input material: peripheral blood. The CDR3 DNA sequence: TGTGCCAGCAGTGTAGGCCTACCTCCGGGACAGACTTACTATGGCTACACCTTC. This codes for CASSVGLPPGQTYYGYTF.